These 25 T cell receptor beta chains were all obtained from the same sample, sequenced in a study of tumor-infiltrating lymphocytes in primary liver carcinoma. Extraction of RNA together with DNA used 20-30 mg of unsorted bulk tissue. Constant-region priming of roughly 490 ng total RNA yielded TCR beta cDNA. Slightly modified ARM-PCR with three nested multiplex PCR rounds yielded TCR beta libraries. TRBV1-TRBV30 forward and Cbeta reverse primers drove the first two roughly 10-cycle rounds. TCRdb analysed the multiplex PCR reads with MiXCR anew, one entry per CDR3 protein. The sample records roughly 53,000 distinct CDR3 sequences, roughly 77% being singletons. The sample taken for sequencing was liver tumor tissue from sampling region 2. Subset defined: tumor region T2, inferior pole. Source of these receptors: a man aged 35 to 55 with primary liver carcinoma and hepatitis B virus infection.

Only a few counts were recorded for this clonotype. Since a much larger clone is just one base distant, this may be a read error. The J gene is TRBJ2-3, the V gene TRBV10-3; 8 bases line up with TRBD2. Germline CDR1 ENHRY, CDR2 SYGVKD. The length of the CDR3 is 14 residues. The V gene end was trimmed by 10 bases and the J gene end by 5 bases; junction bases not matched to a gene: 11. This chain's CDR3 is CATRAGGLGDTQYF. In DNA, the CDR3 is TGTGCCACCAGGGCGGGAGGCCTCGGAGATACGCAGTATTTT.

This clonotype has just one count. An end of the junction differs from the germline gene, which may be a read error. The chain carries TRBV11-3 and TRBJ1-1, with D possibly matching TRBD1 (5 bases). In germline, CDR1 is SGHNT, CDR2 YENEEA. This CDR3 contains 13 residues. CDR3 sequence reads: CASSLPEGTESFF. The CDR3 DNA reads as TGTGCCAGCAGCTTACCAGAGGGGACTGAATCTTTCTTT.

The rearrangement uses TRBV14 and TRBJ2-5, with D tentatively TRBD1 (5 bases). Looked up from germline, CDR1 is SGHDN and CDR2 is FVKESK. V shed 0 bases and J shed 5 bases, with 13 bases lying between them. The CDR3 has 15 amino acids. The CDR3 is CASSQDVGHRETQYF. The CDR3 coding sequence is TGTGCCAGCAGCCAAGACGTGGGCCACAGGGAGACCCAGTACTTC.

The chain recombines TRBV5-1 with TRBJ2-1, with TRBD2 identical over 7 bases. Germline V lookup: CDR1 SGHRS, CDR2 YFSETQ. CDR3 length: 18 amino acids. V gave up 4 bases and J gave up 1 base; unmatched junction bases: 14. The CDR3 coding sequence is TGCGCCAGCAGCGGGGAGACGGACGGCGGGAGTTCCTACAATGAGCAGTTCTTC. It yields the protein CASSGETDGGSSYNEQFF.

This clonotype has more than one count but fewer than ten. The chain links TRBV9 to TRBJ2-6; possibly TRBD2 for D (6 bases). Trimming took 4 bases from V and 0 from J, leaving 17 bases between them. The germline V gene has CDR1 SGDLS and CDR2 YYNGEE. The CDR3 sequence is 18 residues long. CDR3 DNA sequence: TGTGCCAGCAGCTTGACACCGGGACTCCGCTCTGGGGCCAACGTCCTGACTTTC. Protein product: CASSLTPGLRSGANVLTF.

This clonotype was seen ten or more times. The chain recombines TRBV10-3 with TRBJ1-5; 10 bases agree with TRBD1. Germline CDR1 reads ENHRY; CDR2 reads SYGVKD. The length of the CDR3 is 17 residues. The V segment lost 0 bases and the J segment 4 bases; nucleotides outside the gene matches: 6. CDR3 bases: TGTGCCATCAGTGAGTCCCTACCGGGACAGGGGAATCAGCCCCAGCATTTT. This sequence encodes CAISESLPGQGNQPQHF.

This clonotype was observed a single time. A much larger clone is a single base away; this may be a read error. This rearrangement joins TRBV19 to TRBJ1-5; 9 nucleotides line up with TRBD1. With 8 bases clipped from V and 1 base from J, the junction kept 6 bases outside the gene matches. There are 15 residues in the CDR3. CDR1 is LNHDA, CDR2 SQIVND, per germline (reference sequence). The CDR3 sequence is CASYRGTGSNQPQHF. The CDR3 nucleotides are TGTGCCAGTTACCGAGGGACAGGGAGCAATCAGCCCCAGCATTTT.

Comments on this clonotype: At one end, the junction sequence differs from germline, possibly due to a read error. The chain employs TRBV6-6 and TRBJ1-1; D is possibly TRBD1 (5 bases). The CDR3 runs 15 residues. Per germline, CDR1 MNHNY and CDR2 SVGAGI (reference sequence). CDR3 residues: CASSYGGPSPTEALF. DNA of the CDR3: TGTGCCAGCAGTTATGGGGGACCTAGTCCCACTGAAGCTTTGTTT.

V usage is TRBV12-3 or TRBV12-4 and J usage is TRBJ1-6, with 7 nucleotides matching TRBD1. The CDR3 totals 15 residues. The CDR3 DNA reads as TGTACTAGCAGTTCCATGACAGGGCGTAATTCACCCCTCCACTTT. Its protein product is CTSSSMTGRNSPLHF.

This clonotype was detected only a few times. This CDR3 fails to terminate in the conserved phenylalanine or tryptophan, so it likely reflects a read error. The rearrangement links TRBV11-2 to TRBJ2-1; D is undetermined. Germline CDR1 reads SGHAT; CDR2 reads FQNNGV. The CDR3 is 14 residues long. V was pared by 6 bases and J by 7 bases, with 16 bases between. In DNA form, the CDR3 reads TGTGCCAGCAGTTCAGCTGGCCCCGGGAATGAGCAGTTCCTC. It specifies CASSSAGPGNEQFL.

The J gene is TRBJ2-3, the V gene TRBV11-2; D not certain. CDR3 length: 14 amino acids. The germline gives CDR1 SGHAT, CDR2 FQNNGV. Written as DNA, the CDR3 is TGTACCAATAGCCCGGGCTCCCCGTCAGATACGCAGTATTTT. Translation gives CTNSPGSPSDTQYF.

J is TRBJ2-5 and V is TRBV20-1, with D unresolved. The CDR3 is 13 residues long. Trimming removed 3 bases from V and 4 bases from J, with 12 bases in between. From germline, CDR1 is DFQATT and CDR2 SNEGSKA (reference sequence). CDR3 region: CSASALGVETQYF. Here the CDR3 DNA reads TGCAGTGCTAGCGCATTAGGTGTAGAGACCCAGTACTTC.

V is TRBV7-8 and J is TRBJ2-7; D may match TRBD1 or TRBD2 (5 bases each). Germline loops: CDR1 SGHVS, CDR2 FQNEAQ. Trimming left V 7 bases short and J 3 bases short, with 13 bases between. The CDR3 sequence is 13 residues long. The CDR3 sequence is CASMGDTFYEQYF. Written as DNA, the CDR3 is TGTGCCAGCATGGGGGATACATTCTACGAGCAGTACTTC.

A word on this clonotype: The conserved final phenylalanine or tryptophan is absent from the CDR3, which likely points to a read error. It is unclear where the CDR3 begins or ends on the DNA, so no DNA is shown, and the CDR3 is as TCRdb lists it. V usage is TRBV6-1 and J usage is TRBJ2-7; the table's D call, TRBD2, was not checked against the DNA. Germline V gene sequence: CDR1 MNHNS, CDR2 SASEGT. A total of 14 residues make up the CDR3, ends included. The CDR3 reads CASSPGVAAYEQYL.

J is TRBJ1-2 and V is TRBV4-1; D remains ambiguous. The CDR3 length is 15 residues. Germline CDR1 MGHRA, CDR2 YSYEKL. Trimming shortened V by 3 bases and J by 4 bases, and 15 bases separated the two germline ends. Written as DNA, the CDR3 is TGCGCCAGCAGCCAGCCTACCAAGGCCCCCTATGGCTACACCTTC. Amino acid sequence: CASSQPTKAPYGYTF.

On this clonotype: Its ends do not fully match the called genes, so a read error is possible. V gene TRBV12-3 or TRBV12-4 combines with J gene TRBJ1-1; D not resolved. This CDR3 is built from 11 residues. DNA of the CDR3: TGTGCCAGCAGTTTGCCAGGACTGGCTTTCTTC. It is translated as CASSLPGLAFF.

The chain couples TRBV11-2 to TRBJ2-7; D perhaps matches TRBD2 (5 bases). V shed 0 bases and J shed 12 bases, with 27 bases lying between them. This CDR3 spans 17 amino acids. The germline CDR1 and CDR2 sequences are SGHAT and FQNNGV. The CDR3 region is CASSLDFGIPSSYERYF. Written as DNA, the CDR3 is TGTGCCAGCAGCTTAGACTTCGGGATACCCAGCTCCTACGAACGGTACTTC.

A remark on this clonotype: A much more abundant neighbour one base away suggests this may be a read error. The CDR3 protein is CASSGTGPSGELFF. The CDR3 DNA sequence: TGTGCCAGCAGTGGGACAGGGCCCTCCGGGGAGCTGTTTTTT. This chain uses TRBV2 with TRBJ2-2; 8 positions agree with TRBD1. Germline values: CDR1 SNHLY, CDR2 FYNNEI. The CDR3 totals 14 residues. The junction had 4 bases not matched to a gene; V was cut back by 4 bases and J by 6 bases.

Worth noting for this clonotype: The junction shows a germline mismatch at one end, possibly a read error. This chain joins TRBV7-8 and TRBJ2-2; perhaps TRBD2 as D (5 bases). The CDR3 consists of 13 residues. From germline, CDR1 is SGHVS and CDR2 FQNEAQ. CDR3 sequence reads: CASRIPPPGELSF. For the CDR3, the DNA is TGTGCCAGCAGGATACCTCCACCCGGGGAGCTGTCTTTT.

Worth noting for this clonotype: Being one base from a much bigger clone, this may be a read error. The gene calls are TRBV19 and TRBJ1-4, with a tentative D call TRBD1 (5 bases). V lost 2 bases, J lost 9 bases, and 10 bases lay in between. Germline lookup yields CDR1 LNHDA and CDR2 SQIVND (reference sequence). The CDR3 covers 13 residues. CDR3 coding DNA: TGTGCCAGTAGTATACCCGGGGCAAAAAAACTGTTTTTT. Residues: CASSIPGAKKLFF.

Remarks on this clonotype: This sequence may be a read error, since a much larger clone differs from it by one base. The CDR3 bases are TGTGCCAGCAGTTTAACGGACGCTGCCTGCGAGCAGTACTTC. It translates to CASSLTDAACEQYF. The chain links TRBV11-2 to TRBJ2-7; D not resolved. The CDR3 length is 14 residues. Trimming cost V 6 bases and J 6 bases, with 18 bases left between them. Germline values: CDR1 SGHAT, CDR2 FQNNGV.

This clonotype was recorded many times. The rearrangement uses TRBV5-8 and TRBJ2-3; D not certain. Germline CDR1 is SGHTS and CDR2 is YDEGEE. V dropped 2 bases and J dropped 2 bases, with 12 bases sitting between them. The CDR3 has 15 amino acids. This CDR3 is CASSFISTNTDTQYF. The CDR3 DNA sequence: TGTGCCAGCAGCTTTATTTCCACTAACACAGATACGCAGTATTTT.

A word on this clonotype: The junction differs from germline at one of its ends, possibly a read error. The chain links TRBV11-2 to TRBJ2-2; D may be TRBD1 (7 bases). This CDR3 region has 15 residues. Germline loops: CDR1 SGHAT, CDR2 FQNNGV. The CDR3 DNA reads as TGTGCCAGCCTCCCACCGGGAGTGTACACAGGGGAGCTGCCTTTT. Its protein is CASLPPGVYTGELPF.

This clonotype has just a few counts. This sequence joins TRBV20-1 and TRBJ2-7; 11 bases map to TRBD2. The V gene's germline CDR1 is DFQATT and CDR2 SNEGSKA (reference sequence). With V trimmed by 3 bases and J by 7 bases, 11 bases remained unmatched. This CDR3 has 15 residues. Here the CDR3 reads CSARGLLAGGLEQYF. In DNA, the CDR3 is TGCAGTGCTAGGGGCCTCCTAGCGGGAGGTTTGGAGCAGTACTTC.

This chain joins TRBV13 and TRBJ2-2; D call uncertain. Trimming removed 3 bases from V and 14 bases from J, with 22 bases in between. CDR3 length equals 15 residues. The germline gives CDR1 PRHDT, CDR2 FYEKMQ (reference sequence). The CDR3 DNA reads as TGTGCCAGCAGCTTCGTCAGTGCGAACACCGAGGAACTGTTTTTT. It yields the protein CASSFVSANTEELFF. Together with reference TRBV13 and TRBJ2-2, the CDR3 gives the full variable domain: AAGVIQSPRHLIKEKRETATLKCYPIPRHDTVYWYQQGPGQDPQFLISFYEKMQSDKGSIPDRFSAQQFSDYHSELNMSSLELGDSALYFCASSFVSANTEELFFGEGSRLTVL.